The sequence of this T cell receptor beta chain was determined in a study of blood T cell repertoires in COVID-19. Study details: Samples representing acute and convalescent COVID-19 were sourced from the United States, Italy and Spain. Sources were T cells, B-cell-depleted T cells, or PBMCs; the material itself was cDNA or gDNA.

Study processing details: The assay estimated nucleated cells by amplifying reference gene primers. Sequencing was performed with immunoSEQ multiplex PCR; in TCRdb, only in-frame clones are kept and a portion is missing. V and J calls plus clone size are reproduced from that table; the DNA served to infer D and trimming. The sample lists 91,000 or so clones; about 90% were seen once. Germline lookup yields CDR1 SGHNT and CDR2 YYREEE (reference sequence). The V and J ends lost 2 bases and 0 bases respectively, with 9 bases between them. The CDR3 has 15 amino acids. The rearrangement uses TRBV5-4 and TRBJ2-1; D is uncertain. Sequenced material: peripheral blood. This TCR was recovered from a woman aged 50 to 60 in a cohort sampled during active COVID-19. The CDR3 DNA follows: TGTGCCAGCAGCTTTTTTAGTAGCTCCTACAATGAGCAGTTCTTC. Translating it yields CASSFFSSSYNEQFF. Variable domain in full (rest from reference TRBV5-4 and TRBJ2-1): ETGVTQSPTHLIKTRGQQVTLRCSSQSGHNTVSWYQQALGQGPQFIFQYYREEENGRGNFPPRFSGLQFPNYSSELNVNALELDDSALYLCASSFFSSSYNEQFFGPGTRLTVL.